Below, 15 T cell receptor beta chains from the same sample are listed, as sequenced in a study of blood T cells in healthy people across ages. A second PCR of about 7 to 11 cycles used a sample-barcoded 5' primer and a J-beta primer mix. TCRdb independently ran MiXCR on the 5' RACE reads; one entry per CDR3 protein. This table has about 1,800,000 distinct CDR3 sequences, 28% appearing once. Material for sequencing was blood. The origin of the receptors is a woman in her thirties in good health.

V gene TRBV20-1 combines with J gene TRBJ1-4; 8 bases are shared with TRBD1. CDR3 length equals 15 residues. Germline V lookup: CDR1 DFQATT, CDR2 SNEGSKA (reference sequence). V was pared by 0 bases and J by 6 bases, with 6 bases of the junction left unmatched. Written as DNA, the CDR3 is TGCAGTGCTAGAGATTCGGGCAGGGGGCATGAAAAACTGTTTTTT. This codes for CSARDSGRGHEKLFF.

Ten or more counts support this clonotype. This chain joins TRBV9 and TRBJ2-7, with no clear D. Germline V gives CDR1 SGDLS, CDR2 YYNGEE. Trimming took 2 bases from V and 7 from J, leaving 13 bases between them. The CDR3 sequence is 13 residues long. Here the CDR3 reads CASSVGSLGEQYF. CDR3 coding DNA: TGTGCCAGCAGCGTTGGGTCTCTTGGGGAGCAGTACTTC.

This clonotype was counted at least ten times. V and J are TRBV9 and TRBJ2-5; D possibly corresponds to TRBD2 (6 bases). This CDR3 has 15 amino acids. Looked up from germline, CDR1 is SGDLS and CDR2 is YYNGEE. Between the trimmed V and J ends, which lost 3 bases and 2 bases, there was a span of 14 bases. The CDR3 nucleotides read TGTGCCAGCAGCGAATCGGGACTGACTCAAGAGACCCAGTACTTC. Protein sequence: CASSESGLTQETQYF. Together with reference TRBV9 and TRBJ2-5, the CDR3 gives the full variable domain: DSGVTQTPKHLITATGQRVTLRCSPRSGDLSVYWYQQSLDQGLQFLIQYYNGEERAKGNILERFSAQQFPDLHSELNLSSLELGDSALYFCASSESGLTQETQYFGPGTRLLVL.

This clonotype was seen a few times. The chain has TRBV12-3 or TRBV12-4 and TRBJ2-1, with TRBD1 as a possible D gene (6 bases). Trimming took off 4 bases at V and 1 base at J, with 11 bases between the two ends. This CDR3 has 15 amino acids. The CDR3 spells CASSWVQGSYNEQFF. In nucleotides, the CDR3 is TGTGCCAGCAGTTGGGTACAGGGATCCTACAATGAGCAGTTCTTC.

This clonotype was seen many times. The V and J genes are TRBV7-9 and TRBJ1-2; 8 nucleotides agree with TRBD1. The V gene's germline CDR1 is SEHNR and CDR2 FQNEAQ (reference sequence). With 4 bases clipped from V and 5 bases from J, the junction kept 3 bases outside the gene matches. The CDR3 consists of 13 residues. Here the CDR3 DNA reads TGTGCCAGCAGCTGGACAGGGAAATATGGCTACACCTTC. This codes for CASSWTGKYGYTF.

This chain uses TRBV6-6 with TRBJ2-2, with D possibly being TRBD2 (5 bases). Between the trimmed V and J ends, which lost 0 bases and 7 bases, there was a span of 9 bases. The V gene's germline CDR1 is MNHNY and CDR2 SVGAGI (reference sequence). The CDR3 contains 14 residues. As DNA, the CDR3 is TGTGCCAGCAGTTACTCCGAGGGCGGCGGGGAGCTGTTTTTT. Amino acid sequence: CASSYSEGGGELFF.

This clonotype has more than one count but fewer than ten. CDR3 bases: TGTGCCAGCAGCCTCGATGCGGGTAGCAGAAAGTCCTACAATGAGCAGTTCTTC. This sequence encodes CASSLDAGSRKSYNEQFF. This chain uses TRBV7-9 with TRBJ2-1; D may be TRBD2 (5 bases). Germline CDR1 and CDR2: SEHNR and FQNEAQ (reference sequence). The germline V and J ends were trimmed by 5 bases and 1 base, with 21 bases remaining between them. This CDR3 has 18 amino acids.

The chain links TRBV5-1 to TRBJ2-3; perhaps TRBD2 as D (5 bases). Germline V gene lookup returns CDR1 SGHRS and CDR2 YFSETQ. The CDR3 has 15 residues. The germline V and J ends were trimmed by 2 bases and 6 bases, with 16 bases remaining between them. The CDR3 DNA follows: TGCGCCAGCAGCTTTACGTCTAGCTATCAGGATACGCAGTATTTT. Translated: CASSFTSSYQDTQYF.

This clonotype was observed at least ten times. V usage is TRBV11-2 and J usage is TRBJ1-2; TRBD1 matches 9 bases. Losses at the gene ends were 5 bases for V and 4 bases for J; bases not matched to a gene: 5. The CDR3 length is 14 residues. Germline V gene sequence: CDR1 SGHAT, CDR2 FQNNGV. CDR3: CASSAETGGYGYTF. The CDR3 DNA reads TGTGCCAGCAGCGCAGAGACAGGGGGCTATGGCTACACCTTC.

In regard to this clonotype: A much larger clone differs from this one at a single base, so this may be a read error. The gene calls are TRBV29-1 and TRBJ2-1; TRBD1 aligns across 7 bases. CDR1 and CDR2 (germline): SQVTM, ANQGSEA. The J segment lost 10 bases and the V segment lost 6 bases, leaving 9 bases of the junction unmatched. CDR3 length: 12 residues. CDR3 coding DNA: TGCAGCGTCACCGACAGGGCCTACGAGCAGTTCTTC. Residues: CSVTDRAYEQFF.

The V gene is TRBV5-1, the J gene TRBJ1-4, with D possibly being TRBD1 (5 bases). Germline loops: CDR1 SGHRS, CDR2 YFSETQ. The CDR3 covers 15 residues. V lost 3 bases and J lost 3, with 12 bases in between. The CDR3 is CASSWSKGSNEKLFF. The CDR3 DNA reads as TGCGCCAGCAGCTGGTCAAAGGGGTCTAATGAAAAACTGTTTTTT. The full variable domain, its missing parts supplied by reference TRBV5-1 and TRBJ1-4, is KAGVTQTPRYLIKTRGQQVTLSCSPISGHRSVSWYQQTPGQGLQFLFEYFSETQRNKGNFPGRFSGRQFSNSRSEMNVSTLELGDSALYLCASSWSKGSNEKLFFGSGTQLSVL.

The rearrangement links TRBV30 to TRBJ1-2, with 7 bases aligning to TRBD1. CDR1 and CDR2 from the germline V gene are GTSNPN and SVGIG (reference sequence). This CDR3 has 12 residues. After removal of 2 bases from V and 5 bases from J, the junction contained 2 bases not matched to a gene. The CDR3 reads CAWSRQGYGYTF. In nucleotides, the CDR3 is TGTGCCTGGAGTCGACAGGGATATGGCTACACCTTC.

This clonotype was detected only a few times. The chain's CDR3 is CATSWSTRGEAFF. In DNA, the CDR3 is TGTGCCACCTCCTGGAGCACGCGGGGTGAAGCTTTCTTT. The chain couples TRBV12-3 or TRBV12-4 to TRBJ1-1; no clear D gene. There are 13 residues in the CDR3. The V end lost 10 bases, the J end lost 7 bases, and 19 bases lay between the germline ends.

Remarks on this clonotype: Germline is not matched at one junction end, which may reflect a read error. This chain uses TRBV7-3 with TRBJ2-5; D tentatively reads TRBD1 or TRBD2 (5 bases each). The length of the CDR3 is 13 residues. The germline gives CDR1 SGHTA, CDR2 FQGTGA. The CDR3 spells CVSSTGTQETQYF. The CDR3 bases are TGTGTCAGCAGTACCGGGACCCAAGAGACCCAGTACTTC. Full variable domain (rest looked up from reference TRBV7-3 and TRBJ2-5): GAGVSQTPSNKVTEKGKYVELRCDPISGHTALYWYRQSLGQGPEFLIYFQGTGAADDSGLPNDRFFAVRPEGSVSTLKIQRTERGDSAVYLCVSSTGTQETQYFGPGTRLLVL.

This clonotype was counted between two and nine times. This chain uses TRBV28 with TRBJ2-3, with 11 nucleotides matching TRBD2. J lost 3 bases, V lost 8 bases, and 7 bases had no gene match. The CDR3 totals 15 residues. Germline V gene sequence: CDR1 MDHEN, CDR2 SYDVKM. The DNA of the CDR3 is TGTGCCAGCGGCATTAGCGGGGGGGGTACAGATACGCAGTATTTT. Its protein product is CASGISGGGTDTQYF.